The rows below give T cell receptor beta chains drawn from one sample of a study of pediatric ulcerative colitis. Some clones are missing from TCRdb's copy, which holds only in-frame ones; the method was immunoSEQ multiplex PCR. The sample contains 15,000 to 20,000 clones, approximately 80% of which appear only once. The sequencing sample was made of gut tissue. Receptor source: a boy aged 5 to 17 who was a control in a study of pediatric ulcerative colitis. Each CDR3 is given with its conserved first and last residue. The D gene is left open where the match is weak. Only part of the rows carry a size: once, few, many, or a class if the clone is expanded.

v_call: TRBV9
d_call: NA
clone_size: NA
j_call: TRBJ2-1
cdr3_nt: TGTGCCAGCAGCGTCTGGACGGGAGCCGGGCGGAATGAGCAGTTCTTC
cdr3_aa: CASSVWTGAGRNEQFF

v_call: TRBV7-2
d_call: NA
clone_size: NA
j_call: TRBJ2-2
cdr3_nt: TGTGCCAGCAGCCCCCAAGGGGCCGCCGGGGAGCTGTTTTTT
cdr3_aa: CASSPQGAAGELFF

v_call: TRBV2
d_call: NA
clone_size: NA
j_call: TRBJ2-7
cdr3_nt: TGTGCCAGCAAATTGTCAGGGGAGGGTCACGAGCAGTACTTC
cdr3_aa: CASKLSGEGHEQYF

v_call: TRBV7-7
d_call: TRBD2
clone_size: NA
j_call: TRBJ2-1
cdr3_nt: TGTGCTAGCAGCCAAGGACTAGCGGGAGGCTACAATGAGCAGTTCTTC
cdr3_aa: CASSQGLAGGYNEQFF

v_call: TRBV4-3
d_call: TRBD1
clone_size: NA
j_call: TRBJ1-2
cdr3_nt: TGCGCCAGCAGCCCCCTCCGGGACAGGGGTAGTGGCTACACCTTC
cdr3_aa: CASSPLRDRGSGYTF

v_call: TRBV10-3
d_call: NA
clone_size: NA
j_call: TRBJ1-2
cdr3_nt: TGTGCCATGAATGACCGGGACGCCTCTAACTATGGCTACACCTTC
cdr3_aa: CAMNDRDASNYGYTF

v_call: TRBV10-3
d_call: NA
clone_size: NA
j_call: TRBJ1-3
cdr3_nt: TGTGCCATCAGGGCCGGAGGTTTGGGAAACACCATATATTTT
cdr3_aa: CAIRAGGLGNTIYF

v_call: TRBV10-2
d_call: NA
clone_size: NA
j_call: TRBJ1-1
cdr3_nt: TGCGCCAGCAGTGATAGCGTGTGGGGAGCTTTCTTT
cdr3_aa: CASSDSVWGAFF

v_call: TRBV9
d_call: TRBD2
clone_size: NA
j_call: TRBJ2-2
cdr3_nt: TGTGCCAGCAGCGTAGATGCGGGAGGATCAGCCGGGGAGCTGTTTTTT
cdr3_aa: CASSVDAGGSAGELFF

v_call: TRBV7-9
d_call: TRBD1
clone_size: NA
j_call: TRBJ2-7
cdr3_nt: TGTGCCAGCAGCCACGACAGGGGGGGTTACGAGCAGTACTTC
cdr3_aa: CASSHDRGGYEQYF

v_call: TRBV5-1
d_call: NA
clone_size: NA
j_call: TRBJ1-2
cdr3_nt: TGCGCCAGCAGCCCTTGGGCAGGGTCTAACTATGGCTACACCTTC
cdr3_aa: CASSPWAGSNYGYTF

v_call: TRBV5-1
d_call: NA
clone_size: NA
j_call: TRBJ1-2
cdr3_nt: TGCGCCAGCAGCGCTTCTGGGGCAGGTGGCTACACCTTC
cdr3_aa: CASSASGAGGYTF

v_call: TRBV4-1
d_call: NA
clone_size: once
j_call: TRBJ2-4
cdr3_nt: TGCGCCAGCAGCCAAGATACGCGGCCACAGTACTTC
cdr3_aa: CASSQDTRPQYF

v_call: TRBV29-1
d_call: TRBD2
clone_size: NA
j_call: TRBJ2-1
cdr3_nt: TGCAGCGTGGGGACTAGCGGGAGTCGATCCTACAATGAGCAGTTCTTC
cdr3_aa: CSVGTSGSRSYNEQFF

v_call: TRBV10-3
d_call: TRBD1
clone_size: NA
j_call: TRBJ1-2
cdr3_nt: TGTGCCATCAGGGGGACAGGGAAGGCCTATGGCTACACCTTC
cdr3_aa: CAIRGTGKAYGYTF

v_call: TRBV6-1
d_call: NA
clone_size: NA
j_call: TRBJ2-7
cdr3_nt: TGTGCCAGCAGTGCCTCGGGACAAAGACCCTACGAGCAGTACTTC
cdr3_aa: CASSASGQRPYEQYF

v_call: TRBV19
d_call: NA
clone_size: once
j_call: TRBJ1-2
cdr3_nt: TGTGCCAGTAGTATTCTGGAGGTAACAAATGGCTACACCTTC
cdr3_aa: CASSILEVTNGYTF